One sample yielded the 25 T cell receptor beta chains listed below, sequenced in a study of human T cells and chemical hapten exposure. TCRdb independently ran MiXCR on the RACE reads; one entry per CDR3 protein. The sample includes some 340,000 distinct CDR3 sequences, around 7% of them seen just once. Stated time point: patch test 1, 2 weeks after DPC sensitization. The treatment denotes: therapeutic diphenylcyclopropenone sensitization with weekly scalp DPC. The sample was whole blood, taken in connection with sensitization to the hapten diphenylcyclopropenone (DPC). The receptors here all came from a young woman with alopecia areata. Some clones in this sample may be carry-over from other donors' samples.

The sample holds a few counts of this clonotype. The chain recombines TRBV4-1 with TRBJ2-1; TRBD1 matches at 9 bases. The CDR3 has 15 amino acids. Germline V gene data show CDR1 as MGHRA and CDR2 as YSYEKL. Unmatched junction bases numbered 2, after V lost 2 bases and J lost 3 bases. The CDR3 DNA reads TGCGCCAGCAGCCAAACAGGGGGCTTCTACAATGAGCAGTTCTTC. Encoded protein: CASSQTGGFYNEQFF.

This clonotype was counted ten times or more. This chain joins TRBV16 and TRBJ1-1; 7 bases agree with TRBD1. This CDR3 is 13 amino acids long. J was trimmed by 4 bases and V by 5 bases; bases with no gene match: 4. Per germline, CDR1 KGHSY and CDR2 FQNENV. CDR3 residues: CASSNRGGTEAFF. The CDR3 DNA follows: TGTGCCAGCAGCAACAGGGGTGGCACTGAAGCTTTCTTT. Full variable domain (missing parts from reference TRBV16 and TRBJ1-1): GEEVAQTPKHLVRGEGQKAKLYCAPIKGHSYVFWYQQVLKNEFKFLISFQNENVFDETGMPKERFSAKCLPNSPCSLEIQATKLEDSAVYFCASSNRGGTEAFFGQGTRLTVV.

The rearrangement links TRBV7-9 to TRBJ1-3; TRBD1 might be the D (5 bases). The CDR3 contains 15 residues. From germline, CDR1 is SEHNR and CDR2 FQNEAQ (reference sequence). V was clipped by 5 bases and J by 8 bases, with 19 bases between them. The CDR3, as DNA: TGTGCCAGCAGCCCAAGGGGACGCGGGGAGGACACCATATATTTT. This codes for CASSPRGRGEDTIYF.

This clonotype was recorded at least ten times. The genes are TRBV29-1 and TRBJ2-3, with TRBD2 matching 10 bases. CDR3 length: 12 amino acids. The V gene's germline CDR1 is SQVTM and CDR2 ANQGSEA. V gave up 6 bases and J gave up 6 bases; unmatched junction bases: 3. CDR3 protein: CSVGSGGDTQYF. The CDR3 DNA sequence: TGCAGCGTGGGTAGCGGGGGGGATACGCAGTATTTT.

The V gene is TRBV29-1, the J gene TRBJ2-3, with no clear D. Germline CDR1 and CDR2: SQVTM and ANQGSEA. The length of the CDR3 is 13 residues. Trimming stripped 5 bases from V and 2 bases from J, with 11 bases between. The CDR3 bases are TGCAGCGTTTTATTACTTACCACAGATACGCAGTATTTT. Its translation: CSVLLLTTDTQYF.

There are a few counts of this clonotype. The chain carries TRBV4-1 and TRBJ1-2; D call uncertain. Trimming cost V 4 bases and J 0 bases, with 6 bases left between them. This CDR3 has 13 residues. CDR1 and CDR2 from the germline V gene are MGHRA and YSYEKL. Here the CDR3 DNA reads TGCGCCAGCAGCCCACTTTCTAACTATGGCTACACCTTC. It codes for CASSPLSNYGYTF.

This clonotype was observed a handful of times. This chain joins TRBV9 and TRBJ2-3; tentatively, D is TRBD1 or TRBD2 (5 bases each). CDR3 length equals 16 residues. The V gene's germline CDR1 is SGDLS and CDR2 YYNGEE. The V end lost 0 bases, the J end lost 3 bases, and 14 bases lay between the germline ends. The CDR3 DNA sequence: TGTGCCAGCAGCGTAGGATTGGGACGAGTTACAGATACGCAGTATTTT. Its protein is CASSVGLGRVTDTQYF.

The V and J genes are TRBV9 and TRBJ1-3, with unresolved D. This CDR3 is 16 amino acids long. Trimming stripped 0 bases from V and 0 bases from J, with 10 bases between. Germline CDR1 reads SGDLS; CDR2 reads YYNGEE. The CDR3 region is CASSVGAGSSGNTIYF. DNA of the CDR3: TGTGCCAGCAGCGTAGGGGCAGGCAGCTCTGGAAACACCATATATTTT.

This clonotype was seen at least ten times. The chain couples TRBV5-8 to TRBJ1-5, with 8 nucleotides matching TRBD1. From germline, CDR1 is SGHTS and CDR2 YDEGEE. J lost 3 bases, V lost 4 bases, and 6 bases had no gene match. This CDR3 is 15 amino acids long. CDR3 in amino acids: CASSRQGKANQPQHF. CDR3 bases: TGTGCCAGCAGCCGACAGGGGAAGGCCAATCAGCCCCAGCATTTT.

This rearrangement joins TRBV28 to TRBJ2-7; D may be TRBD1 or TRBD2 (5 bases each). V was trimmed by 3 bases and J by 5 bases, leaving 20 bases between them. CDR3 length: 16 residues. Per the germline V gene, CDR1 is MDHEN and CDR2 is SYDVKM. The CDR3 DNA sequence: TGTGCCAGCAGTTTGCGGTGGGGGTCAGGGTCCCACGAGCAGTACTTC. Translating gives CASSLRWGSGSHEQYF.

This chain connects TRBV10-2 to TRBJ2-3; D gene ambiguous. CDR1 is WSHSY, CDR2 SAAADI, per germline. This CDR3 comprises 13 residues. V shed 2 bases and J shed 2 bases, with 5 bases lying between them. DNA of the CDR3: TGCGCCAGCAGTGAGCTTCCCACAGATACGCAGTATTTT. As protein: CASSELPTDTQYF.

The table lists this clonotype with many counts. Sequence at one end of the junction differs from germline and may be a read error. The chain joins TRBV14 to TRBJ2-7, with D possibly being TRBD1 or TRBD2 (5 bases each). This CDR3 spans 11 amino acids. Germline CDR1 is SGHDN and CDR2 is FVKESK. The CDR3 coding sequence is TGTGCCAGCAGCCCGGGGCTCCTCTTAAACTTC. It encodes CASSPGLLLNF. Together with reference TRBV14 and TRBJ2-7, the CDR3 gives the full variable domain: EAGVTQFPSHSVIEKGQTVTLRCDPISGHDNLYWYRRVMGKEIKFLLHFVKESKQDESGMPNNRFLAERTGGTYSTLKVQPAELEDSGVYFCASSPGLLLNFGPGTRLTVT.

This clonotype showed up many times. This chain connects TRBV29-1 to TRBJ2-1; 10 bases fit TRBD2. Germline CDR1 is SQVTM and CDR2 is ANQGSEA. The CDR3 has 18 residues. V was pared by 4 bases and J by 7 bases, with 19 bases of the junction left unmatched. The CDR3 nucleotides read TGCAGCGTTGCCCCAAACCCTTCGGGTAGCGGGGGGTTGAATGAGCAGTTCTTC. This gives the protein CSVAPNPSGSGGLNEQFF.

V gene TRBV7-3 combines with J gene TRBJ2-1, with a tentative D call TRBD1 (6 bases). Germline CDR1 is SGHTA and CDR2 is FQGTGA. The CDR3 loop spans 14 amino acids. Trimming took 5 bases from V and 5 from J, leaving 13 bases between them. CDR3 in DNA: TGTGCCAGCAGCCCCTTCAGGGGCCACAATGAGCAGTTCTTC. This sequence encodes CASSPFRGHNEQFF. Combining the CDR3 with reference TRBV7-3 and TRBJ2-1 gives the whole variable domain GAGVSQTPSNKVTEKGKYVELRCDPISGHTALYWYRQSLGQGPEFLIYFQGTGAADDSGLPNDRFFAVRPEGSVSTLKIQRTERGDSAVYLCASSPFRGHNEQFFGPGTRLTVL.

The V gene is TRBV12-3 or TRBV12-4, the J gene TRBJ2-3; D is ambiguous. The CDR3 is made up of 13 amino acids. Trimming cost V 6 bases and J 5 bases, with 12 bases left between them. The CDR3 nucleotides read TGTGCCAGCAGCCTTGAACGGTTAGATACGCAGTATTTT. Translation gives CASSLERLDTQYF.

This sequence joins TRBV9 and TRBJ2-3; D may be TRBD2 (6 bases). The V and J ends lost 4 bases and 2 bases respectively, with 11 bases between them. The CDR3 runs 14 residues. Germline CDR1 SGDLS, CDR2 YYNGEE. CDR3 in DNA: TGTGCCAGCAGCCTAAGGACTAACACAGATACGCAGTATTTT. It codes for CASSLRTNTDTQYF.

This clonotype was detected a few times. In nucleotides, the CDR3 is TGTGCCAGCAGCTCGCAGGGGGCCGTTGAAGCTTTCTTT. Amino acid sequence: CASSSQGAVEAFF. The chain recombines TRBV5-4 with TRBJ1-1; TRBD1 matches 8 bases. Germline CDR1 is SGHNT and CDR2 is YYREEE (reference sequence). V lost 3 bases to trimming and J lost 7 bases; unmatched junction nucleotides: 5. CDR3 length: 13 residues.

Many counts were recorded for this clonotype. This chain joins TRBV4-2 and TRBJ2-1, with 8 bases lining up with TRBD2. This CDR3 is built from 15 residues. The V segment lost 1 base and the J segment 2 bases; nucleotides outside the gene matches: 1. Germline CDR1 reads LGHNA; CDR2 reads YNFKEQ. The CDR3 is CASSQVGGAYNEQFF. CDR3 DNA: TGTGCCAGCAGCCAAGTCGGGGGGGCCTACAATGAGCAGTTCTTC.

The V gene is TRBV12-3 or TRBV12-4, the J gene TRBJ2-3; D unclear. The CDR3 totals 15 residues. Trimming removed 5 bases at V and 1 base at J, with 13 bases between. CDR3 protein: CASSPRNRGTDTQYF. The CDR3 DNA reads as TGTGCCAGCAGTCCCCGCAATCGGGGCACAGATACGCAGTATTTT.

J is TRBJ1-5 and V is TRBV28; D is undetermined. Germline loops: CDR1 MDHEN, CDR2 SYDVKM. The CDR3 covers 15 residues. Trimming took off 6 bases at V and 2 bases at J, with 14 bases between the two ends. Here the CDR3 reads CASRPEGQGNQPQHF. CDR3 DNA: TGTGCCAGCAGGCCGGAGGGTCAGGGCAATCAGCCCCAGCATTTT.

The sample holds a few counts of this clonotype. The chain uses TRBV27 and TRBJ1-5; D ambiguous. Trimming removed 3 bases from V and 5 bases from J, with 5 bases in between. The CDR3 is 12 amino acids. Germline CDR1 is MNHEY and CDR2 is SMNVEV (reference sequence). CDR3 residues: CASSFQYQPQHF. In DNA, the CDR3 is TGTGCCAGCAGTTTCCAATATCAGCCCCAGCATTTT.

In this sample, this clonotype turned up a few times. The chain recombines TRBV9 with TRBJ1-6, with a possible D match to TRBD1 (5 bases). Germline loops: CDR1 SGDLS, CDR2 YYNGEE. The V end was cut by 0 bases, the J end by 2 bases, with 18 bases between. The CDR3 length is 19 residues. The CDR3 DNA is TGTGCCAGCAGCGTAGAGGAGGGAGACGCGGGGGCCTATAATTCACCCCTCCACTTT. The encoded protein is CASSVEEGDAGAYNSPLHF. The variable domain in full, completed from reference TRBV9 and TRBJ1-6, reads DSGVTQTPKHLITATGQRVTLRCSPRSGDLSVYWYQQSLDQGLQFLIQYYNGEERAKGNILERFSAQQFPDLHSELNLSSLELGDSALYFCASSVEEGDAGAYNSPLHFGNGTRLTVT.

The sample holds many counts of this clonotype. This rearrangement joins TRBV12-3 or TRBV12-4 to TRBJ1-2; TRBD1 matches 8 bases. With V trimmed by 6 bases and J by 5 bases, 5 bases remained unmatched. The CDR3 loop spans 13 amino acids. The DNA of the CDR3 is TGTGCCAGCAGCCCCGACAGGGGTTATGGCTACACCTTC. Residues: CASSPDRGYGYTF.

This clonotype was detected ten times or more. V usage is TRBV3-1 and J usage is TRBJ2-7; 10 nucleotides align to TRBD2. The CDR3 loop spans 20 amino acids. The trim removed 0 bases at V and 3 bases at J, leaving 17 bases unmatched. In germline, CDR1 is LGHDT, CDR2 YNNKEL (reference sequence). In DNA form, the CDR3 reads TGTGCCAGCAGCCAAGAGTCTACTAGCGGGGACAGTATAGAGGGCTACGAGCAGTACTTC. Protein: CASSQESTSGDSIEGYEQYF.

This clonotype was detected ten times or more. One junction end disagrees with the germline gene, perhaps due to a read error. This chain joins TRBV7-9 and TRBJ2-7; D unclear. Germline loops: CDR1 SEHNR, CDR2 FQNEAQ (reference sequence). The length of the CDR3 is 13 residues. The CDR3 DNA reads TGTGCCAGCAGCCCTGACACGACGTACGTGCAGTACTTC. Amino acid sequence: CASSPDTTYVQYF.